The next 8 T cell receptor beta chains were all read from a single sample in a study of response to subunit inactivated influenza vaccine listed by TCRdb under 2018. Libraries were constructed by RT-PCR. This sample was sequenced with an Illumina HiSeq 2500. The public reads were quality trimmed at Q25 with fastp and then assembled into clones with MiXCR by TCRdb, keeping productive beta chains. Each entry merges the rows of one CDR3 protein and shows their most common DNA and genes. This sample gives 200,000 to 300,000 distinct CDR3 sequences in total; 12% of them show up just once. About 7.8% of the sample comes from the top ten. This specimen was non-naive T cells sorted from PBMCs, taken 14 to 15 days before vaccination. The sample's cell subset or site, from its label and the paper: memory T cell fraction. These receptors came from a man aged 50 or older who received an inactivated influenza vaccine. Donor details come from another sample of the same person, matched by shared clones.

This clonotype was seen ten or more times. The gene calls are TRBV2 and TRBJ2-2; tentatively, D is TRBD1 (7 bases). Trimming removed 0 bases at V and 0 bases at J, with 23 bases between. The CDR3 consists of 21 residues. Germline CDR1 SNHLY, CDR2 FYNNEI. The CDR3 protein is CASSEALRWQGGHANTGELFF. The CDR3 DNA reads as TGTGCCAGCAGTGAAGCGCTTCGGTGGCAGGGGGGCCACGCGAACACCGGGGAGCTGTTTTTT.

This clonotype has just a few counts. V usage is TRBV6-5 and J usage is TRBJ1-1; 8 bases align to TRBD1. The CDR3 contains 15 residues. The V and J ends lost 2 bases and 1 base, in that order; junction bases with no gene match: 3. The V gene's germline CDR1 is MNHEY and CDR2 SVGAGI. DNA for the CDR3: TGTGCCAGCAGTTACGCAGGGGGCAGGAACACTGAAGCTTTCTTT. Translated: CASSYAGGRNTEAFF.

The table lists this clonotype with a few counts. The CDR3 DNA reads TGTGCCTGGAAAGACAGGGTGGGATTCTATGGCTACACCTTC. Encoded protein: CAWKDRVGFYGYTF. V is TRBV30 and J is TRBJ1-2; TRBD1 aligns across 7 bases. J gave up 4 bases and V 4 bases, and 9 bases lay outside the gene matches. The CDR3 has 14 residues. Germline V gene lookup returns CDR1 GTSNPN and CDR2 SVGIG (reference sequence).

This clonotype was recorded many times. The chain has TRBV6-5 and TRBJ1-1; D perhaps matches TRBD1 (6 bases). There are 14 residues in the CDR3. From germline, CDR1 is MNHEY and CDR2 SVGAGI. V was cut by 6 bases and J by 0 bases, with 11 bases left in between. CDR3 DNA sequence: TGTGCCAGCAGGTACAGGGACATGAACACTGAAGCTTTCTTT. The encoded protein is CASRYRDMNTEAFF.

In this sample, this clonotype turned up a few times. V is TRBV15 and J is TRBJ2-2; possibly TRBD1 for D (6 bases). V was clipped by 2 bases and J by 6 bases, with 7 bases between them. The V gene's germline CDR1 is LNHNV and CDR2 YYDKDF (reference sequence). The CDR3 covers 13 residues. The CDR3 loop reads CATSRQGSGELFF. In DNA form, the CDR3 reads TGTGCCACCAGCAGACAGGGGTCCGGGGAGCTGTTTTTT.

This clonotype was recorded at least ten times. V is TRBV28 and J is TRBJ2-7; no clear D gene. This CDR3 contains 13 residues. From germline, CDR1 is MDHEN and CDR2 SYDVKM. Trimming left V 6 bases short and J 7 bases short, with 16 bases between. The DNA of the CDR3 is TGTGCCAGCAGAACATCAGGAGTCGGGGAGCAGTACTTC. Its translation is CASRTSGVGEQYF.

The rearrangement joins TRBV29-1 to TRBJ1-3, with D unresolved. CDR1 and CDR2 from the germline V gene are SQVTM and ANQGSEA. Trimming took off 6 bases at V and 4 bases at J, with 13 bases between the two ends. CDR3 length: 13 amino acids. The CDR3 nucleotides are TGCAGCGTCGCCCGACTGGGGGGAAACACCATATATTTT. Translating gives CSVARLGGNTIYF. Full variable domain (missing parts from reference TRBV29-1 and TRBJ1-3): SAVISQKPSRDICQRGTSLTIQCQVDSQVTMMFWYRQQPGQSLTLIATANQGSEATYESGFVIDKFPISRPNLTFSTLTVSNMSPEDSSIYLCSVARLGGNTIYFGEGSWLTVV.

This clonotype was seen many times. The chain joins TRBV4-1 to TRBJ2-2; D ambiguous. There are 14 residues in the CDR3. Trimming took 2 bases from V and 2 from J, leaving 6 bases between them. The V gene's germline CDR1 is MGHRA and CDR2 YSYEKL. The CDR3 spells CASSQPTNTGELFF. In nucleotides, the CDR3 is TGCGCCAGCAGCCAACCTACAAACACCGGGGAGCTGTTTTTT.